This T cell receptor (beta chain) originates from a study of T cell responses to AZD1222 COVID-19 vaccine. Study results and caveats: Vaccination with two AZD1222 doses was followed by a rise in Spike-specific TCR breadth and depth. Repertoires in all cases were sampled only once the peak T cell response had passed.

Method: immunoSEQ multiplex PCR; TCRdb's copy keeps in-frame clones and lacks some. The data hold 130,000 to 150,000 clones, with 80% to 95% observed a single time. On this clone: Antigen unknown.

There are 15 residues in the CDR3. The V end lost 6 bases, the J end lost 0 bases, and 12 bases lay between the germline ends. The germline V gene has CDR1 SNHLY and CDR2 FYNNEI. This clonotype originated in an adult in good health. The sequenced sample was peripheral blood, obtained on day 0 of MenACWY control vaccination. This rearrangement joins TRBV2 to TRBJ2-1, with D possibly matching TRBD2 (6 bases). The CDR3 protein is CASRRDGNSYNEQFF. The CDR3 nucleotides read TGTGCCAGCAGGCGGGACGGGAACTCCTACAATGAGCAGTTCTTC.